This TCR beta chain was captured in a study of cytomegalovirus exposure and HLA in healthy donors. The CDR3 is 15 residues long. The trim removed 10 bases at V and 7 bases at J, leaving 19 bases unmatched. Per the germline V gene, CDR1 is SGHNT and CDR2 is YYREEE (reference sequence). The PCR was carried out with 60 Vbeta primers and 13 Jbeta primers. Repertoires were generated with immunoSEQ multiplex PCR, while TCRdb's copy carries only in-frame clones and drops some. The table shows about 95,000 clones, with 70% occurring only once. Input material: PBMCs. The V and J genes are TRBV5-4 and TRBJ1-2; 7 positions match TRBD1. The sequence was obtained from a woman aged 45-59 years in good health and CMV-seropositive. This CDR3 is CAVRAQDREGFGYTF. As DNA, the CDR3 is TGTGCCGTCCGTGCTCAAGACAGGGAAGGATTTGGCTACACCTTC.